The 14 T cell receptor beta chains in this list originate from one sample, sequenced in a study of CD8 T cells in ankylosing spondylitis. TCRdb called the 5' RACE reads again in MiXCR, with one record for every CDR3 protein. The table includes 100,000 to 150,000 distinct CDR3 sequences, about 6.4% detected once. Sequencing input: blood, either unsorted or a sorted T cell fraction (not recorded which). Receptor source: a male donor with ankylosing spondylitis or in good health (not recorded which).

This clonotype came up many times. The V and J genes are TRBV7-8 and TRBJ1-2; 7 bases agree with TRBD1. Germline V gives CDR1 SGHVS, CDR2 FQNEAQ. V shed 0 bases, J shed 8 bases, and the junction held 6 bases outside the gene matches. The CDR3 spans 14 residues. CDR3 nucleotide sequence: TGTGCCAGCAGCTTAGCTGGCAGGGGGAACGGCTACACCTTC. This translates into CASSLAGRGNGYTF.

In its sample, this clonotype was seen many times. The chain joins TRBV20-1 to TRBJ2-3; the D is unclear. Germline CDR1 DFQATT, CDR2 SNEGSKA (reference sequence). V gave up 3 bases and J gave up 6 bases, with 4 bases separating them. CDR3 length equals 10 residues. CDR3 in DNA: TGCAGTGCTAGTCACGATACGCAGTATTTT. It specifies CSASHDTQYF.

This clonotype was seen many times. The chain is built from TRBV20-1 and TRBJ2-5, with 9 bases that match TRBD2. The CDR3 extends over 14 amino acids. Looked up from germline, CDR1 is DFQATT and CDR2 is SNEGSKA (reference sequence). The trim removed 6 bases at V and 5 bases at J, leaving 10 bases unmatched. The CDR3 here is CSARPGLAGETQYF. For the CDR3, the DNA is TGCAGTGCGAGACCGGGACTAGCCGGCGAGACCCAGTACTTC.

This clonotype was seen ten or more times. This chain connects TRBV11-2 to TRBJ2-3, with 15 nucleotides matching TRBD2. With 4 bases clipped from V and 7 bases from J, the junction kept 9 bases outside the gene matches. The CDR3 is 17 amino acids. Germline V gene data show CDR1 as SGHAT and CDR2 as FQNNGV. The CDR3 DNA is TGTGCCAGCAGCTCGATAAGGACTAGCGGGAGGGCGAATACGCAGTATTTT. It codes for CASSSIRTSGRANTQYF.

This clonotype has ten or more counts. For the CDR3, the DNA is TGTGCCAGCAGTGGGGACAGGAGCTCCTACAATGAGCAGTTCTTC. It translates to CASSGDRSSYNEQFF. This sequence joins TRBV6-4 and TRBJ2-1; TRBD1 matches 8 bases. V was clipped by 4 bases and J by 0 bases; unmatched bases: 2. CDR1 and CDR2 (germline): MRHNA, SNTAGT. The CDR3 runs 15 residues.

This clonotype appeared many times. The gene calls are TRBV9 and TRBJ2-2, with 7 bases lining up with TRBD1. The V and J ends lost 1 base and 5 bases, in that order; junction bases with no gene match: 8. The germline CDR1 and CDR2 sequences are SGDLS and YYNGEE. The CDR3 has 16 amino acids. CDR3 coding DNA: TGTGCCAGCAGCGTAAGACAGGGCGACTCGACCGGGGAGCTGTTTTTT. It yields the protein CASSVRQGDSTGELFF.

Ten or more counts support this clonotype. The chain combines TRBV9 with TRBJ2-1; 9 positions match TRBD2. V was pared by 4 bases and J by 2 bases, with 10 bases of the junction left unmatched. CDR3 length: 17 residues. Germline V CDR1 and CDR2: SGDLS, YYNGEE. CDR3 sequence reads: CASSPGGSGSPYNEQFF. The CDR3 region has the DNA TGTGCCAGCAGCCCCGGTGGTAGCGGGAGTCCCTACAATGAGCAGTTCTTC.

This clonotype was observed at least ten times. The V and J genes are TRBV20-1 and TRBJ2-1, with TRBD2 matching 7 bases. Looked up from germline, CDR1 is DFQATT and CDR2 is SNEGSKA (reference sequence). The trim removed 2 bases at V and 4 bases at J, leaving 8 bases unmatched. There are 15 residues in the CDR3. This CDR3 is CSARLSGVGYNEQFF. CDR3 sequence (DNA): TGCAGTGCTAGACTAAGCGGGGTCGGGTACAATGAGCAGTTCTTC.

This clonotype was counted ten times or more. The chain combines TRBV5-1 with TRBJ1-1; D is perhaps TRBD1 (5 bases). With 8 bases removed from V and 4 bases from J, the gap between germline ends came to 15 bases. Looked up from germline, CDR1 is SGHRS and CDR2 is YFSETQ. The CDR3 consists of 13 residues. This CDR3 reads CARPRRGATEAFF. DNA for the CDR3: TGCGCCAGACCCCGGCGGGGCGCCACTGAAGCTTTCTTT.

This clonotype has ten or more counts. The chain couples TRBV20-1 to TRBJ2-7; D is perhaps TRBD2 (5 bases). V was cut by 0 bases and J by 7 bases, with 16 bases left in between. CDR1 is DFQATT, CDR2 SNEGSKA, per germline (reference sequence). CDR3 size: 14 residues. The CDR3 loop is CSAREPLVPGEQYF. In DNA, the CDR3 is TGCAGTGCTAGAGAGCCCCTCGTGCCGGGGGAGCAGTACTTC.

V is TRBV6-1 and J is TRBJ1-2; no clear D gene. The CDR3 is 14 amino acids. V lost 6 bases, J lost 0 bases, and 11 bases lay in between. Germline V gene lookup returns CDR1 MNHNS and CDR2 SASEGT. The CDR3 DNA reads as TGTGCCAGCAGGACCTTAGCCACTAACTATGGCTACACCTTC. It specifies CASRTLATNYGYTF.

This clonotype was recorded at least ten times. J is TRBJ2-3 and V is TRBV11-2; possibly TRBD1 for D (6 bases). Germline V gene sequence: CDR1 SGHAT, CDR2 FQNNGV. This CDR3 is built from 15 residues. V was cut by 1 base and J by 6 bases, with 14 bases left in between. The CDR3: CASSLGQTRGDTQYF. CDR3 nucleotides: TGTGCCAGCAGCTTAGGCCAAACTAGGGGGGATACGCAGTATTTT.

At least ten counts were recorded for this clonotype. The genes are TRBV29-1 and TRBJ1-1; a weak D match, TRBD1 (6 bases). The CDR3 consists of 11 residues. Trimming removed 3 bases from V and 11 bases from J, with 13 bases in between. Looked up from germline, CDR1 is SQVTM and CDR2 is ANQGSEA. CDR3 region: CSVDGGARAFF. CDR3 DNA: TGCAGCGTTGACGGGGGGGCGCGGGCTTTCTTT.

The sample holds many counts of this clonotype. The gene calls are TRBV15 and TRBJ1-2, with D hard to call. Germline V CDR1 and CDR2: LNHNV, YYDKDF (reference sequence). CDR3 length: 14 amino acids. V dropped 4 bases and J dropped 7 bases, with 16 bases sitting between them. The CDR3 reads CATSMEDPSAGYTF. DNA for the CDR3: TGTGCCACCAGCATGGAGGACCCTTCGGCTGGCTACACCTTC.